The entry that follows covers one T cell receptor (beta chain) sequence. Its antigen is unknown. The record originates from a study of shared clonotypes between healthy human individuals. Genomic DNA from each subset was divided evenly over several immunoSEQ plates. Source study methods: ImmunoSEQ supplied junction-only sequences lacking quality scores, so filtering was different. Repertoires were generated with immunoSEQ multiplex PCR, while TCRdb's copy carries only in-frame clones and drops some. The D gene and trimming were derived from the DNA, and the V and J assignments and clone size from that table. The sample gives some 2.1 million clones, roughly 95% of which show up once; about 1.7% is in the top ten. Study conclusions and caveats: Generation probabilities of non-shared clonotypes were lower (relative to those shared by all four donors).

Terminally differentiated effector memory CD45RA+ cells were left out of the naive CD8 fraction, which was CD45RO-negative and positively selected for CCR7. There were no recent acute infections or vaccinations among the donors, who were healthy HIV-negative adults. The receptor's source is a man aged 18 to 30 in good health. Some clones in this sample may be carry-over from other donors' samples. Sequencing was done on a sample of naive CD8+ T cells from PBMCs.

The CDR3 bases are TGCAGCGTTGTTGTTGTCGACGCTCAGTACTTC. Residues: CSVVVVDAQYF. The chain has TRBV29-1 and TRBJ2-7; no definite D call. The CDR3 has 11 amino acids. Germline values: CDR1 SQVTM, CDR2 ANQGSEA. The V end was cut by 4 bases, the J end by 10 bases, with 14 bases between.